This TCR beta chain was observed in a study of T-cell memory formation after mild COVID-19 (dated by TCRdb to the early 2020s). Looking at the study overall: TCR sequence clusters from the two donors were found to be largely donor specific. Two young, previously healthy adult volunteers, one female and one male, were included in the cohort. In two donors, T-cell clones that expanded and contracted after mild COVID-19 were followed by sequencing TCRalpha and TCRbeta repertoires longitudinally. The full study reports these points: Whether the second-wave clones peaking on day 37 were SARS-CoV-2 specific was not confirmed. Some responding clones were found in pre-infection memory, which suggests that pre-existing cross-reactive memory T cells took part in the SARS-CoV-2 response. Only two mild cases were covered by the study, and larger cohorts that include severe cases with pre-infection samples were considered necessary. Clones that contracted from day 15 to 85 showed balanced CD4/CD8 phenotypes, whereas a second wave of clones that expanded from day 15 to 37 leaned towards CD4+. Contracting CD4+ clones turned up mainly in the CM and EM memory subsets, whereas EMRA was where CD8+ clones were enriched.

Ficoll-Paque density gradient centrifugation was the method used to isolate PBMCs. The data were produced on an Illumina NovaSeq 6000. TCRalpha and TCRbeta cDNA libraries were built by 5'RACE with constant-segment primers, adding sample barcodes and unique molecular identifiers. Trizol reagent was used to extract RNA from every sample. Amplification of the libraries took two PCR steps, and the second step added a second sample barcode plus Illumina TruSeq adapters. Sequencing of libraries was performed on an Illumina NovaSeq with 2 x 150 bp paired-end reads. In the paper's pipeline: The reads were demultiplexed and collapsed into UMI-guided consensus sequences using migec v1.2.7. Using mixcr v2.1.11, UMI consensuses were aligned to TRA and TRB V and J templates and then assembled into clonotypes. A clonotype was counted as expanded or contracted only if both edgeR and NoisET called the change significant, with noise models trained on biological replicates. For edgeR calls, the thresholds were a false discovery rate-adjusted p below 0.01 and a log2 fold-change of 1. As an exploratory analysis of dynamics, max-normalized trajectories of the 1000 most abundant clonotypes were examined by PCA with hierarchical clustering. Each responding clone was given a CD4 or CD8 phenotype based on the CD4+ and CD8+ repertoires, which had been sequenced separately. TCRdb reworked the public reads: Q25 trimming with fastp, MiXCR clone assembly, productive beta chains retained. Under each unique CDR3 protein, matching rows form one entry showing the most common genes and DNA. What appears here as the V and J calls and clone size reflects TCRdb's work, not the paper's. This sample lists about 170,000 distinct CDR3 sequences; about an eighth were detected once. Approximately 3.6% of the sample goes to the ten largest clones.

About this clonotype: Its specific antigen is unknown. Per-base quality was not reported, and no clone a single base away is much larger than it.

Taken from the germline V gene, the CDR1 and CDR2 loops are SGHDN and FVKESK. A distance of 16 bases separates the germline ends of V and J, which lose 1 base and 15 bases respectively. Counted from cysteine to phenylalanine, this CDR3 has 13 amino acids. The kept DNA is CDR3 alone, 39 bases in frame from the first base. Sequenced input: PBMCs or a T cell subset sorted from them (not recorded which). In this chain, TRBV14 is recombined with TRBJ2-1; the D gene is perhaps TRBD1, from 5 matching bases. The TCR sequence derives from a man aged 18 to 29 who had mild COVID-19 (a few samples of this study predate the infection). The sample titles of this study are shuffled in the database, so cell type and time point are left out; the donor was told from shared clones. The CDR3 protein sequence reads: CASSQANTGRTFF. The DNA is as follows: TGTGCCAGCAGCCAAGCTAATACAGGACGGACGTTCTTC.